This entry lists 26 T cell receptor beta chains sequenced from one sample in a study of blood T cells in healthy people across ages. The authors ran a second PCR of roughly 6 to 12 cycles using a sample-barcoded 5' primer and a J-beta primer mix. TCRdb reprocessed the 5' RACE reads via MiXCR and lists one record per CDR3 protein. The repertoire includes more than 700,000 distinct CDR3 sequences, roughly 50% of them detected once, and 40% to 50% sits in the top ten. Sequencing used blood. Source of these receptors: a man older than 75 in good health.

The genes are TRBV12-3 or TRBV12-4 and TRBJ2-1; 7 positions agree with TRBD2. The CDR3 is 14 amino acids. V lost 7 bases and J lost 4; bases outside the gene matches: 7. The CDR3 spells CASNYPGGYNEQFF. CDR3 DNA: TGTGCCAGCAATTACCCCGGGGGGTACAATGAGCAGTTCTTC.

This clonotype was observed once. The chain links TRBV12-3 or TRBV12-4 to TRBJ2-3, with D perhaps given as TRBD1 or TRBD2 (7 bases each). Between the trimmed V and J ends, which lost 7 bases and 2 bases, there was a span of 19 bases. This CDR3 is built from 16 residues. This chain's CDR3 is CASTSGGAWNTDTQYF. The CDR3 nucleotides are TGTGCCAGCACCTCAGGGGGGGCCTGGAACACAGATACGCAGTATTTT.

The chain joins TRBV20-1 to TRBJ2-2; TRBD2 matches 11 bases. Germline-derived CDR1 and CDR2 are DFQATT and SNEGSKA (reference sequence). The CDR3 consists of 18 residues. V dropped 0 bases and J dropped 4; count of bases not matched to a gene: 10. CDR3 loop: CSARDWTSGPPSTGELFF. CDR3 nucleotide sequence: TGCAGTGCTAGAGATTGGACTAGCGGGCCTCCGAGCACCGGGGAGCTGTTTTTT.

V usage is TRBV7-6 and J usage is TRBJ2-2, with a possible D match to TRBD2 (6 bases). Germline loops: CDR1 SGHVS, CDR2 FNYEAQ. V shed 5 bases and J shed 6 bases, with 22 bases lying between them. CDR3 length equals 17 residues. The CDR3: CASSQRLFGTRPGELFF. The CDR3 DNA sequence: TGTGCCAGCAGCCAACGATTATTCGGGACTCGTCCCGGGGAGCTGTTTTTT.

The rearrangement uses TRBV11-2 and TRBJ2-1; D ambiguous. The DNA end favors TRBJ2-7, so the J call may be wrong. The CDR3 extends over 15 amino acids. Germline V CDR1 and CDR2: SGHAT, FQNNGV. CDR3 in amino acids: CASSPRMSTYNEQYF. The DNA for the CDR3 is TGTGCCAGCAGCCCCCGGATGTCGACCTACAATGAGCAGTACTTC.

The chain is built from TRBV7-3 and TRBJ2-5, with a possible D match to TRBD2 (6 bases). Germline V gene sequence: CDR1 SGHTA, CDR2 FQGTGA. V was cut by 4 bases and J by 11 bases, with 14 bases left in between. The CDR3 runs to 12 residues. The CDR3 protein is CASSSDGGAQYF. The CDR3 DNA sequence: TGTGCCAGCAGCTCGGACGGAGGGGCGCAGTACTTC.

This clonotype has just a few counts. V gene TRBV10-3 combines with J gene TRBJ2-5; D might be TRBD1 (5 bases). The DNA end is a closer match to TRBJ2-7, so the J assignment may be wrong. The length of the CDR3 is 11 residues. CDR1 and CDR2 (germline): ENHRY, SYGVKD. This CDR3 is CATGLTGEQYF. The CDR3 coding sequence is TGTGCCACAGGGCTCACGGGCGAGCAGTACTTC.

This clonotype has only a few counts. The rearrangement joins TRBV9 to TRBJ2-3, with 12 bases that match TRBD2. The germline V gene has CDR1 SGDLS and CDR2 YYNGEE. Trimming took 2 bases from V and 3 from J; bases not matched to a gene: 4. This CDR3 comprises 16 residues. The DNA for the CDR3 is TGTGCCAGCAGCGTGGCTAGCGGGAGGGCGACAGATACGCAGTATTTT. This encodes CASSVASGRATDTQYF.

This sequence joins TRBV3-1 and TRBJ2-7; 12 bases map to TRBD2. Germline V gene lookup returns CDR1 LGHDT and CDR2 YNNKEL (reference sequence). Unmatched junction bases numbered 4, after V lost 4 bases and J lost 3 bases. CDR3 length equals 15 residues. The CDR3, as DNA: TGTGCCAGCAGCCCCCCGGGACTAGCGGGCTACGAGCAGTACTTC. Its protein product is CASSPPGLAGYEQYF.

The V gene is TRBV3-1, the J gene TRBJ2-7; D ambiguous. The CDR3 has 15 amino acids. CDR1 is LGHDT, CDR2 YNNKEL, per germline (reference sequence). Trimming stripped 0 bases from V and 0 bases from J, with 9 bases between. CDR3: CASSQDGPISYEQYF. The CDR3 DNA follows: TGTGCCAGCAGCCAAGATGGGCCCATCTCCTACGAGCAGTACTTC.

This clonotype showed up just a few times. The chain joins TRBV5-1 to TRBJ2-7; 7 positions match TRBD1. Germline CDR1 reads SGHRS; CDR2 reads YFSETQ. This CDR3 is built from 14 residues. The J segment lost 2 bases and the V segment lost 4 bases, leaving 6 bases of the junction unmatched. The CDR3: CASSTSGQTYEQYF. Written as DNA, the CDR3 is TGCGCCAGCAGCACCTCGGGACAGACCTACGAGCAGTACTTC. Full variable domain (remainder filled in from reference TRBV5-1 and TRBJ2-7): KAGVTQTPRYLIKTRGQQVTLSCSPISGHRSVSWYQQTPGQGLQFLFEYFSETQRNKGNFPGRFSGRQFSNSRSEMNVSTLELGDSALYLCASSTSGQTYEQYFGPGTRLTVT.

This clonotype showed up just a few times. The V and J genes are TRBV14 and TRBJ1-2; D unresolved. There are 13 residues in the CDR3. Trimming took off 4 bases at V and 3 bases at J, with 9 bases between the two ends. The germline V gene has CDR1 SGHDN and CDR2 FVKESK. In nucleotides, the CDR3 is TGTGCCAGCAGCCTCCTCCCGGACTATGGCTACACCTTC. It codes for CASSLLPDYGYTF.

J is TRBJ2-4 and V is TRBV6-6; perhaps TRBD1 as D (6 bases). Germline assignment: CDR1 MNHNY and CDR2 SVGAGI (reference sequence). V shed 0 bases and J shed 7 bases, with 13 bases lying between them. The CDR3 sequence is 15 residues long. The CDR3 here is CASSYSRTASNIQYF. The CDR3 DNA follows: TGTGCCAGCAGTTACTCCCGGACAGCATCTAACATTCAGTACTTC.

In its sample, this clonotype was seen a few times. V and J are TRBV20-1 and TRBJ2-1; 11 bases map to TRBD2. The CDR3 spans 16 residues. The V gene's germline CDR1 is DFQATT and CDR2 SNEGSKA (reference sequence). V gave up 4 bases and J gave up 3 bases; unmatched junction bases: 8. Here the CDR3 reads CSANPGLAVDYNEQFF. Here the CDR3 DNA reads TGCAGTGCTAACCCGGGACTAGCGGTAGACTACAATGAGCAGTTCTTC.

The J gene is TRBJ2-7, the V gene TRBV20-1, with unresolved D. TRBJ2-5 explains the end of the DNA better; the J call may be wrong. The CDR3 contains 13 residues. Germline lookup yields CDR1 DFQATT and CDR2 SNEGSKA (reference sequence). This CDR3 is CSARAPGGETQYF. DNA for the CDR3: TGCAGTGCTAGAGCTCCGGGCGGAGAGACCCAGTACTTC.

This clonotype was counted between two and nine times. This chain joins TRBV18 and TRBJ2-7; the match to TRBD1 covers 8 bases. CDR1 and CDR2 (germline): KGHSH, LQKENI. The V and J ends lost 8 bases and 2 bases, in that order; junction bases with no gene match: 5. The CDR3 is made up of 13 amino acids. The CDR3 reads CASTRQGTYEQYF. CDR3 in DNA: TGTGCCAGCACCCGACAGGGGACCTACGAGCAGTACTTC.

This chain joins TRBV4-1 and TRBJ2-5; D may be TRBD1 or TRBD2 (6 bases each). The assigned J gene may be wrong: the sequence end matches TRBJ2-7 better. In germline, CDR1 is MGHRA, CDR2 YSYEKL. The CDR3 length is 15 residues. CDR3 loop: CASSQGTVGRYEQYF. In nucleotides, the CDR3 is TGCGCCAGCAGCCAAGGGACAGTGGGGAGGTACGAGCAGTACTTC.

This clonotype was seen only a few times. The CDR3 sequence is CASSEGAGGTDTQYF. Written as DNA, the CDR3 is TGTGCCAGCAGTGAAGGAGCGGGAGGTACAGATACGCAGTATTTT. The J gene is TRBJ2-3, the V gene TRBV2; the match to TRBD2 covers 9 bases. CDR1 and CDR2 (germline): SNHLY, FYNNEI. The CDR3 has 15 residues. With 1 base clipped from V and 3 bases from J, the junction kept 2 bases outside the gene matches. The whole variable domain, filled in from reference TRBV2 and TRBJ2-3, reads EPEVTQTPSHQVTQMGQEVILRCVPISNHLYFYWYRQILGQKVEFLVSFYNNEISEKSEIFDDQFSVERPDGSNFTLKIRSTKLEDSAMYFCASSEGAGGTDTQYFGPGTRLTVL.

J is TRBJ2-5 and V is TRBV2, with 10 bases aligning to TRBD2. Per the germline V gene, CDR1 is SNHLY and CDR2 is FYNNEI. The V and J ends lost 9 bases and 2 bases, in that order; junction bases with no gene match: 9. CDR3 length: 15 residues. The CDR3 DNA reads TGTGCCAGTGGAGGACTAGCGGCTTATCAAGAGACCCAGTACTTC. Protein product: CASGGLAAYQETQYF.

The V and J genes are TRBV3-1 and TRBJ2-1; D perhaps matches TRBD1 (6 bases). Trimming cost V 0 bases and J 6 bases, with 18 bases left between them. CDR1 is LGHDT and CDR2 is YNNKEL in the germline V gene (reference sequence). The CDR3 is 17 residues long. CDR3 protein: CASSQDLGDILGNEQFF. The CDR3 region has the DNA TGTGCCAGCAGCCAAGATCTGGGGGACATCCTGGGCAATGAGCAGTTCTTC.

The chain couples TRBV20-1 to TRBJ2-5; D is unclear. The germline V gene has CDR1 DFQATT and CDR2 SNEGSKA (reference sequence). CDR3 length: 14 amino acids. The V end was cut by 1 base, the J end by 0 bases, with 9 bases between. CDR3: CSARGRNYQETQYF. The DNA for the CDR3 is TGCAGTGCTAGAGGCAGGAATTACCAAGAGACCCAGTACTTC.

V usage is TRBV6-2 or TRBV6-3 and J usage is TRBJ2-7, with 9 bases lining up with TRBD1. This CDR3 comprises 15 residues. Germline V lookup: CDR1 MNHEY, CDR2 SVGEGT. V lost 2 bases and J lost 6; bases outside the gene matches: 8. The CDR3 protein is CASSYLTGQGGEQYF. For the CDR3, the DNA is TGTGCCAGCAGTTACCTCACGGGACAGGGTGGCGAGCAGTACTTC.

The rearrangement joins TRBV6-5 to TRBJ1-6; 7 bases are a match to TRBD1. Germline trimming cut 2 bases from V and 0 bases from J; bases unmatched to any gene: 13. The germline gives CDR1 MNHEY, CDR2 SVGAGI. The CDR3 is 20 amino acids. CDR3 sequence reads: CASSYQGGDSYSSYNSPLHF. In DNA, the CDR3 is TGTGCCAGCAGTTACCAAGGGGGGGACAGTTATAGCTCCTATAATTCACCCCTCCACTTT.

Written as DNA, the CDR3 is TGTGCCAGCAGTTCCCCCCCAGGGAATCCCTACAATGAGCAGTTCTTC. Translating it yields CASSSPPGNPYNEQFF. The chain links TRBV12-3 or TRBV12-4 to TRBJ2-1; tentatively, D is TRBD1 (5 bases). V gave up 4 bases and J gave up 2 bases, with 15 bases separating them. The CDR3 contains 16 residues.

The chain uses TRBV18 and TRBJ2-1; tentative D call: TRBD2 (6 bases). The length of the CDR3 is 15 residues. V gave up 3 bases and J gave up 7 bases, with 16 bases separating them. Germline assignment: CDR1 KGHSH and CDR2 LQKENI. For the CDR3, the DNA is TGTGCCAGCTCACCTGTTATGGGGGGTGCGAATGAGCAGTTCTTC. Translation gives CASSPVMGGANEQFF.

The gene calls are TRBV10-3 and TRBJ2-2; no definite D call. The CDR3 is made up of 13 amino acids. Germline CDR1 reads ENHRY; CDR2 reads SYGVKD. Trimming shortened V by 2 bases and J by 5 bases, and 6 bases separated the two germline ends. The CDR3 region is CAISEQPTGELFF. CDR3 coding DNA: TGTGCCATCAGTGAGCAGCCAACCGGGGAGCTGTTTTTT.